This T cell receptor beta chain was observed in a study of T cell responses to AZD1222 COVID-19 vaccine. The CDR3 spans 15 residues. Germline V lookup: CDR1 SNHLY, CDR2 FYNNEI. V was trimmed by 5 bases and J by 0 bases, leaving 13 bases between them. Assay: immunoSEQ multiplex PCR; the TCRdb copy retains only in-frame clones and omits some. The table shows tens of thousands of clones, with around 75% occurring only once. The clonotype comes from an adult in good health. The sample here was peripheral blood, taken on day 0 of AZD1222 vaccination. This chain joins TRBV2 and TRBJ1-1, with D possibly matching TRBD1 (5 bases). This CDR3 is CASSYYFRVNTEAFF. Here the CDR3 DNA reads TGTGCCAGCAGTTACTACTTCAGGGTGAACACTGAAGCTTTCTTT.